The 26 T cell receptor beta chains listed next were all sequenced from one sample in a study of T cell repertoires in ileal Crohn's disease. Sequencing was performed with immunoSEQ multiplex PCR; in TCRdb, only in-frame clones are kept and a portion is missing. The sample includes about 11,000 clones, about three quarters seen only once; the top ten take about 4.7%. Sample: ileal tissue. These receptors were collected from an adult with Crohn's disease.

The V call is TRBV27, the J call TRBJ1-6, with 11 bases that match TRBD1. Trimming removed 7 bases from V and 6 bases from J; junction bases left unmatched: 11. Germline V CDR1 and CDR2: MNHEY, SMNVEV (reference sequence). The CDR3 length is 17 residues. CDR3 DNA sequence: TGTGCCAGCATCCCTCTCGGGACAGGGGGTTCTAATTCACCCCTCCACTTT. Protein product: CASIPLGTGGSNSPLHF.

This clone was observed a few times. The chain couples TRBV2 to TRBJ2-2; D not certain. Germline V lookup: CDR1 SNHLY, CDR2 FYNNEI. V was shortened by 6 bases and J by 6 bases, with 11 bases between the two germline ends. The CDR3 length is 13 residues. The CDR3 bases are TGTGCCAGCAGCCCCACGGGTGCCGGGGAGCTGTTTTTT. Amino acids: CASSPTGAGELFF.

V gene TRBV5-6 combines with J gene TRBJ1-6; TRBD1 agrees at 9 bases. J gave up 2 bases and V 3 bases, and 3 bases lay outside the gene matches. Per germline, CDR1 SGHDT and CDR2 YYEEEE. The CDR3 is 16 amino acids. CDR3 residues: CASSSGTGTYNSPLHF. CDR3 in DNA: TGTGCCAGCAGCTCCGGGACAGGGACCTATAATTCACCCCTCCACTTT.

The chain joins TRBV12-5 to TRBJ1-1; 7 bases fit TRBD1. The CDR3 spans 15 residues. The ends lost 5 bases at V and 3 bases at J; junction bases unmatched: 9. CDR1 LGHNT and CDR2 FRNRAP come from the germline V gene. CDR3: CASGARDSGHTEAFF. In nucleotides, the CDR3 is TGTGCTAGTGGTGCTCGGGACAGTGGGCACACTGAAGCTTTCTTT.

The chain couples TRBV7-3 to TRBJ2-1, with 10 bases fitting TRBD2. Trimming removed 3 bases from V and 4 bases from J; junction bases left unmatched: 6. Germline-derived CDR1 and CDR2 are SGHTA and FQGTGA. This CDR3 has 16 amino acids. CDR3 sequence reads: CASSFGSGGLYNEQFF. Written as DNA, the CDR3 is TGTGCCAGCAGCTTCGGTAGCGGGGGGCTATACAATGAGCAGTTCTTC.

The chain links TRBV29-1 to TRBJ2-7, with TRBD1 as a possible D gene (6 bases). CDR1 is SQVTM and CDR2 is ANQGSEA in the germline V gene. V dropped 3 bases and J dropped 2 bases, with 14 bases sitting between them. This CDR3 contains 14 residues. In nucleotides, the CDR3 is TGCAGCGTTGATGCACAGGGTGGGGCCTACGAGCAGTACTTC. Translating gives CSVDAQGGAYEQYF.

The chain joins TRBV30 to TRBJ1-1; D might be TRBD1 (5 bases). The length of the CDR3 is 14 residues. CDR1 is GTSNPN, CDR2 SVGIG, per germline (reference sequence). V was pared by 4 bases and J by 1 base, with 13 bases between. The CDR3 DNA reads TGTGCCTGGACGGCACAGGTCTCGAACACTGAAGCTTTCTTT. As protein: CAWTAQVSNTEAFF.

V usage is TRBV11-2 and J usage is TRBJ1-2; D unresolved. V was cut by 4 bases and J by 8 bases, with 17 bases left in between. Germline V gene sequence: CDR1 SGHAT, CDR2 FQNNGV. The CDR3 length is 14 residues. The CDR3 DNA reads as TGTGCCAGCAGCTCCCTCCGGGGAAGGGAGGGCTACACCTTC. Its translation is CASSSLRGREGYTF.

The V and J genes are TRBV30 and TRBJ1-2, with TRBD1 as a possible D gene (5 bases). The CDR3 has 14 residues. V lost 2 bases, J lost 6 bases, and 16 bases lay in between. The germline CDR1 and CDR2 sequences are GTSNPN and SVGIG (reference sequence). The CDR3 DNA reads TGTGCCTGGAGTCGCAACAGCCAACAGGATGGCTACACCTTC. This encodes CAWSRNSQQDGYTF.

The V and J genes are TRBV6-1 and TRBJ2-7; a possible D gene is TRBD1 (5 bases). Trimming shortened V by 3 bases and J by 1 base, and 7 bases separated the two germline ends. There are 13 residues in the CDR3. CDR1 is MNHNS, CDR2 SASEGT, per germline. The CDR3 spells CASSEGLSYEQYF. Here the CDR3 DNA reads TGTGCCAGCAGTGAGGGGCTGTCCTACGAGCAGTACTTC.

This clone was found a few times. The chain employs TRBV2 and TRBJ1-1, with 8 bases lining up with TRBD1. The CDR3 length is 12 residues. Germline V gene data show CDR1 as SNHLY and CDR2 as FYNNEI. The trim removed 8 bases at V and 6 bases at J, leaving 5 bases unmatched. The CDR3 coding sequence is TGTGCCAGCGGCAGGGGGCTACCTGAAGCTTTCTTT. Translated, it gives CASGRGLPEAFF.

V usage is TRBV7-2 and J usage is TRBJ1-5; 8 bases are shared with TRBD1. With 5 bases clipped from V and 5 bases from J, the junction kept 8 bases outside the gene matches. The CDR3 is made up of 15 amino acids. Germline values: CDR1 SGHTA, CDR2 FQGNSA. The CDR3 spells CASSLRQGIHQPQHF. CDR3 in DNA: TGTGCCAGCAGCCTCCGACAGGGGATTCATCAGCCCCAGCATTTT.

The chain employs TRBV6-5 and TRBJ1-5, with D possibly TRBD1 on 6 matching bases. V was clipped by 2 bases and J by 6 bases, with 14 bases between them. Germline CDR1 and CDR2: MNHEY and SVGAGI. CDR3 length equals 15 residues. The CDR3 nucleotides are TGTGCCAGCAGTTACGGCAGGGGAGTTTTTCAGCCCCAGCATTTT. Translation: CASSYGRGVFQPQHF.

This clone was counted between two and nine times. V is TRBV28 and J is TRBJ2-1, with TRBD2 matching 8 bases. Germline lookup yields CDR1 MDHEN and CDR2 SYDVKM. V gave up 7 bases and J gave up 3 bases; unmatched junction bases: 5. This CDR3 region has 14 residues. The CDR3 coding sequence is TGTGCCAGCAAGACGGCGGGGGGCTACAATGAGCAGTTCTTC. It is translated as CASKTAGGYNEQFF.

The chain employs TRBV7-9 and TRBJ1-2; D gene unclear. Trimming removed 3 bases from V and 8 bases from J, with 16 bases in between. Germline lookup yields CDR1 SEHNR and CDR2 FQNEAQ (reference sequence). The CDR3 spans 14 residues. The CDR3 loop reads CASSLGREAWGYTF. In DNA form, the CDR3 reads TGTGCCAGCAGCTTGGGGAGAGAGGCATGGGGCTACACCTTC.

This clone has a handful of counts. The gene calls are TRBV6-5 and TRBJ1-3, with D perhaps TRBD1 (6 bases). CDR1 is MNHEY and CDR2 is SVGAGI in the germline V gene. The CDR3 totals 14 residues. Trimming pared 7 bases from V and 2 bases from J, leaving 12 bases between. The CDR3 is CASITDRTGNTIYF. For the CDR3, the DNA is TGTGCCAGCATAACGGACAGAACTGGAAACACCATATATTTT.

The chain links TRBV7-2 to TRBJ1-6; TRBD1 aligns across 7 bases. The CDR3 spans 14 residues. V lost 7 bases, J lost 9 bases, and 9 bases stayed unmatched. Looked up from germline, CDR1 is SGHTA and CDR2 is FQGNSA. As DNA, the CDR3 is TGTGCCAGCATTCAGACAGGGTCTATTTCACCCCTCCACTTT. The encoded protein is CASIQTGSISPLHF. The variable domain in full, with the rest retrieved from reference TRBV7-2 and TRBJ1-6, is GAGVSQSPSNKVTEKGKDVELRCDPISGHTALYWYRQSLGQGLEFLIYFQGNSAPDKSGLPSDRFSAERTGGSVSTLTIQRTQQEDSAVYLCASIQTGSISPLHFGNGTRLTVT.

The chain carries TRBV18 and TRBJ2-2; TRBD1 matches 7 bases. The germline V gene has CDR1 KGHSH and CDR2 LQKENI. With 3 bases clipped from V and 2 bases from J, the junction kept 6 bases outside the gene matches. The CDR3 loop spans 16 amino acids. CDR3 in amino acids: CASSPQTGINTGELFF. CDR3 in DNA: TGTGCCAGCTCACCGCAGACAGGGATTAACACCGGGGAGCTGTTTTTT. The whole variable domain, filled in from reference TRBV18 and TRBJ2-2, reads NAGVMQNPRHLVRRRGQEARLRCSPMKGHSHVYWYRQLPEEGLKFMVYLQKENIIDESGMPKERFSAEFPKEGPSILRIQQVVRGDSAAYFCASSPQTGINTGELFFGEGSRLTVL.

The V and J genes are TRBV20-1 and TRBJ1-2; D might be TRBD1 (6 bases). The germline V and J ends were trimmed by 8 bases and 8 bases, with 9 bases remaining between them. From germline, CDR1 is DFQATT and CDR2 SNEGSKA (reference sequence). CDR3 length: 9 amino acids. The CDR3 bases are TGCAGTACAGGGTACGGCTACACCTTC. It codes for CSTGYGYTF.

The genes are TRBV28 and TRBJ1-2, with TRBD1 matching over 7 bases. Germline V CDR1 and CDR2: MDHEN, SYDVKM. V shed 6 bases and J 0 bases; nucleotides not matched to a gene: 7. The CDR3 covers 15 residues. The CDR3 DNA reads TGTGCCAGCAGGTGGACAGGAAGGACTAACTATGGCTACACCTTC. Amino acids: CASRWTGRTNYGYTF.

Only one count was recorded for this clone. The chain couples TRBV6-1 to TRBJ1-2; 7 bases map to TRBD1. Per the germline V gene, CDR1 is MNHNS and CDR2 is SASEGT. This CDR3 contains 14 residues. Trimming cost V 5 bases and J 6 bases; bases outside gene matches: 9. CDR3 sequence reads: CASSSTIQGHGYTF. Here the CDR3 DNA reads TGTGCCAGCAGTTCCACGATACAGGGGCATGGCTACACCTTC.

The V and J genes are TRBV4-1 and TRBJ1-4; D unclear. The ends were cut back, 0 bases at V and 8 bases at J, with 13 bases in the middle. Germline CDR1 is MGHRA and CDR2 is YSYEKL. This CDR3 has 15 amino acids. CDR3 residues: CASSQEKGRGEKLFF. CDR3 in DNA: TGCGCCAGCAGCCAAGAGAAAGGGCGCGGGGAAAAACTGTTTTTT.

The chain uses TRBV19 and TRBJ2-7; the match to TRBD1 covers 9 bases. The germline V gene has CDR1 LNHDA and CDR2 SQIVND (reference sequence). The CDR3 length is 15 residues. V dropped 6 bases and J dropped 4; count of bases not matched to a gene: 10. The CDR3 here is CASSINRGLLYEQYF. The CDR3 coding sequence is TGTGCCAGTAGCATTAACAGGGGGCTTTTGTACGAGCAGTACTTC. The whole variable domain, remainder taken from reference TRBV19 and TRBJ2-7, is DGGITQSPKYLFRKEGQNVTLSCEQNLNHDAMYWYRQDPGQGLRLIYYSQIVNDFQKGDIAEGYSVSREKKESFPLTVTSAQKNPTAFYLCASSINRGLLYEQYFGPGTRLTVT.

The J gene is TRBJ1-2, the V gene TRBV20-1; D call uncertain. The CDR3 sequence is 11 residues long. V lost 7 bases to trimming and J lost 3 bases, with 9 bases between them. Germline CDR1 is DFQATT and CDR2 is SNEGSKA (reference sequence). The CDR3 loop reads CSGVEDYGYTF. The CDR3 DNA reads as TGCAGTGGGGTAGAGGACTATGGCTACACCTTC.

The rearrangement uses TRBV7-3 and TRBJ1-4, with 10 bases aligning to TRBD1. This CDR3 contains 16 residues. V shed 4 bases and J 8 bases; nucleotides not matched to a gene: 10. Germline values: CDR1 SGHTA, CDR2 FQGTGA. CDR3 amino acids: CASSSGTGVGKEKLFF. The CDR3 DNA follows: TGTGCCAGCAGCTCCGGGACAGGGGTCGGGAAGGAAAAACTGTTTTTT.

Written as DNA, the CDR3 is TGTGCCAGCAGCTTATTTCGGGATTCACCCCTCCACTTT. Its protein product is CASSLFRDSPLHF. The chain links TRBV7-2 to TRBJ1-6; no reliable D call. CDR1 is SGHTA, CDR2 FQGNSA, per germline. The V end was cut by 2 bases, the J end by 8 bases, with 7 bases between. The CDR3 extends over 13 amino acids.